Sequencing of this TCR beta chain was carried out in a study of Ad26.COV2.S vaccination and SARS-CoV-2 variants. Noted treatment: around 19 received Ad26.COV2.S at low or high dose, single or two shots; about 5 received placebo; per-sample allocation not given. Samples came from day 63 after the first vaccine or placebo injection. Assay used: immunoSEQ multiplex PCR; TCRdb lists only in-frame clones, some missing. This sample yields roughly 380,000 clones, of which approximately 87% are seen a single time; approximately 4% belongs to the top ten. This clone was picked up one time. Germline V gene lookup returns CDR1 LNHDA and CDR2 SQIVND (reference sequence). V was pared by 3 bases and J by 6 bases, with 22 bases between. This CDR3 comprises 17 residues.

The TCR sequence derives from a person aged 18-60 years who received the Ad26.COV2.S COVID-19 vaccine or a placebo. The J gene is TRBJ2-3, the V gene TRBV19; D is perhaps TRBD1 (6 bases). The source material was peripheral blood, sampled in a trial of Ad26.COV2.S vaccine versus placebo. The CDR3 protein is CASSINFAAGAGDTQYF. CDR3 DNA sequence: TGTGCCAGTAGTATTAATTTTGCCGCAGGGGCAGGGGATACGCAGTATTTT.